These T cell receptor beta chains were read from a single sample in a study of beta chain features in type 1 diabetes. Here immunoSEQ multiplex PCR was the method, and the copy in TCRdb shows in-frame clones only, minus some. The table records about 700,000 clones, around 15% of them present only once. Sequences were obtained from naive CD4+ T cells from blood. The receptors come from a young man with type 1 diabetes. The CDR3 runs from the conserved cysteine through the conserved F or W. The D gene is left open where the match is weak. For some rows the clone size is stated as once, few or many, or as a class when expanded; others skip it.

d_call: -; v_call: TRBV9; clone_size: -; j_call: TRBJ2-5; cdr3_nt: TGTGCCAGCAGTGCGCCCGGGACAGCGGGAGAGACCCAGTACTTC; cdr3_aa: CASSAPGTAGETQYF
d_call: TRBD1; v_call: TRBV30; clone_size: -; j_call: TRBJ2-7; cdr3_nt: TGTGCCTCGACCCTTCTACAGGGGGCGGCCTACGAGCAGTACTTC; cdr3_aa: CASTLLQGAAYEQYF
d_call: -; v_call: TRBV25-1; clone_size: few; j_call: TRBJ1-5; cdr3_nt: TGTGCCAGCAGTGCCCAGGGTTCTCAGCCCCAGCATTTT; cdr3_aa: CASSAQGSQPQHF
d_call: -; v_call: TRBV19; clone_size: -; j_call: TRBJ1-5; cdr3_nt: TGTGCCACTACTCGGGGGGGCGACGGCAATCAGCCCCAGCATTTT; cdr3_aa: CATTRGGDGNQPQHF
d_call: -; v_call: TRBV27; clone_size: few; j_call: TRBJ1-1; cdr3_nt: TGTGCCAGCAAATTGTCAGGGGCGCGAACTGAAGCTTTCTTT; cdr3_aa: CASKLSGARTEAFF
d_call: TRBD1; v_call: TRBV5-1; clone_size: -; j_call: TRBJ1-2; cdr3_nt: TGCGCCAGCAGCTCTTTACAGGGGGCGGATGATGGCTACACCTTC; cdr3_aa: CASSSLQGADDGYTF
d_call: -; v_call: TRBV7-2; clone_size: few; j_call: TRBJ2-7; cdr3_nt: TGTGCCAGCAGAAGGGTAGGGTCCTACGAGCAGTACTTC; cdr3_aa: CASRRVGSYEQYF
d_call: TRBD1; v_call: TRBV13; clone_size: -; j_call: TRBJ2-2; cdr3_nt: TGTGCCAGCAGCGCGACCTACGGACAGGCGGGCACCGGGGAGCTGTTTTTT; cdr3_aa: CASSATYGQAGTGELFF
d_call: TRBD1; v_call: TRBV5-6; clone_size: -; j_call: TRBJ2-3; cdr3_nt: TGTGCCAGCAGCTTCGGGACAGGGGGAAACACAGATACGCAGTATTTT; cdr3_aa: CASSFGTGGNTDTQYF
d_call: -; v_call: TRBV4-1; clone_size: -; j_call: TRBJ1-1; cdr3_nt: TGCGCCAGCAGCCAAGAAGGTAGGGCGAGGACTGAAGCTTTCTTT; cdr3_aa: CASSQEGRARTEAFF
d_call: -; v_call: TRBV9; clone_size: -; j_call: TRBJ2-5; cdr3_nt: TGTGCCAGCAGCGGCACGGACTTCCAAGAGACCCAGTACTTC; cdr3_aa: CASSGTDFQETQYF
d_call: -; v_call: TRBV28; clone_size: -; j_call: TRBJ1-2; cdr3_nt: TGTGCCAGCAGCCTCGAGGTTGGCGGCTACACCTTC; cdr3_aa: CASSLEVGGYTF
d_call: -; v_call: TRBV4-2; clone_size: -; j_call: TRBJ2-3; cdr3_nt: TGTGCCAGCAGCCAAGAGGCAGGGTACGGCACAGATACGCAGTATTTT; cdr3_aa: CASSQEAGYGTDTQYF
d_call: TRBD1; v_call: TRBV16; clone_size: -; j_call: TRBJ2-7; cdr3_nt: TGTGCCAGCAGCCCCTTCGCCGGACAGGGGCCCGAGCAGTACTTC; cdr3_aa: CASSPFAGQGPEQYF
d_call: -; v_call: TRBV15; clone_size: few; j_call: TRBJ1-3; cdr3_nt: TGTGCCACCAGCAGAGACCTGGGACGCTTCTCTGGAAACACCATATATTTT; cdr3_aa: CATSRDLGRFSGNTIYF
d_call: -; v_call: TRBV27; clone_size: -; j_call: TRBJ1-2; cdr3_nt: TGTGCCAGCAGCTCCCCAGGTGGCAGTCCCTTACACAGGGATGGCTACACCTTC; cdr3_aa: CASSSPGGSPLHRDGYTF
d_call: -; v_call: TRBV18; clone_size: few; j_call: TRBJ1-2; cdr3_nt: TGTGCCAGCTCACCACCGGCGGAACGCTACACCTTC; cdr3_aa: CASSPPAERYTF
d_call: -; v_call: TRBV4-1; clone_size: -; j_call: TRBJ1-2; cdr3_nt: TGCGCCAGCAGCCAAGAGAGGGTGGCTAACTATGGCTACACCTTC; cdr3_aa: CASSQERVANYGYTF
d_call: -; v_call: TRBV9; clone_size: few; j_call: TRBJ2-7; cdr3_nt: TGTGCCAGCAGCGTAGGGGGTACTGACCTCAGCCCGCAGTACTTC; cdr3_aa: CASSVGGTDLSPQYF
d_call: TRBD2; v_call: TRBV7-9; clone_size: few; j_call: TRBJ2-5; cdr3_nt: TGTGCCAGCAGCCGGGCGGGGGTCCAAGAGACCCAGTACTTC; cdr3_aa: CASSRAGVQETQYF
d_call: -; v_call: TRBV5-1; clone_size: few; j_call: TRBJ2-2; cdr3_nt: TGCGCCAGCAGCTTGGAAGGCATTACCGGGGAGCTGTTTTTT; cdr3_aa: CASSLEGITGELFF
d_call: -; v_call: TRBV30; clone_size: once; j_call: TRBJ1-4; cdr3_nt: TGTGCCTGGAGCAGGGGACTTTACGAAAAACTGTTTTTT; cdr3_aa: CAWSRGLYEKLFF
d_call: -; v_call: TRBV28; clone_size: -; j_call: TRBJ2-5; cdr3_nt: TGTGCCAGCTCGACCCAGTACTTC; cdr3_aa: CASSTQYF
d_call: TRBD1; v_call: TRBV30; clone_size: -; j_call: TRBJ1-2; cdr3_nt: TGTGCCTGGAGTGTAGGGACAGGGGGCCACTATGGCTACACCTTC; cdr3_aa: CAWSVGTGGHYGYTF
d_call: TRBD1; v_call: TRBV18; clone_size: few; j_call: TRBJ1-2; cdr3_nt: TGTGCCAGCTCATTGACAGGGGGCGAAGCCCTCAATAACTATGGCTACACCTTC; cdr3_aa: CASSLTGGEALNNYGYTF
d_call: -; v_call: TRBV10-3; clone_size: few; j_call: TRBJ2-5; cdr3_nt: TGTGCCATCAGTGTTGGGGAGACCCAGTACTTC; cdr3_aa: CAISVGETQYF
d_call: -; v_call: TRBV19; clone_size: -; j_call: TRBJ1-1; cdr3_nt: TGTGCCAGTAGTATAGGGCCCGGAGTGAGCACTGAAGCTTTCTTT; cdr3_aa: CASSIGPGVSTEAFF
d_call: -; v_call: TRBV20-1; clone_size: -; j_call: TRBJ1-1; cdr3_nt: TGCAGTGCTAGAGAGAGGGTAGCTTTCTTT; cdr3_aa: CSARERVAFF
d_call: TRBD1; v_call: TRBV29-1; clone_size: -; j_call: TRBJ2-1; cdr3_nt: TGCAGCGTTGAAGAAGACAGGGCGAATGAGCAGTTCTTC; cdr3_aa: CSVEEDRANEQFF
d_call: -; v_call: TRBV30; clone_size: -; j_call: TRBJ2-2; cdr3_nt: TGTGCCTGGCGTGGGGCACCCAACACCGGGGAGCTGTTTTTT; cdr3_aa: CAWRGAPNTGELFF
d_call: -; v_call: TRBV14; clone_size: -; j_call: TRBJ1-2; cdr3_nt: TGTGCCAGCAGCCAAGAAAGCTGGGCCTTGGGGGACTATGGCTACACCTTC; cdr3_aa: CASSQESWALGDYGYTF
d_call: -; v_call: TRBV7-2; clone_size: -; j_call: TRBJ1-1; cdr3_nt: TGTGCCAGCGAGAAGGGGGTGAACACTGAAGCTTTCTTT; cdr3_aa: CASEKGVNTEAFF
d_call: TRBD1; v_call: TRBV5-1; clone_size: -; j_call: TRBJ2-3; cdr3_nt: TGCGCCAGCAGCCCCGGGACAGGGGGAGGAAATACGCAGTATTTT; cdr3_aa: CASSPGTGGGNTQYF